This TCR beta chain was sequenced in a study of T cell responses to AZD1222 COVID-19 vaccine. General study points: Without day 14 samples, only post-peak T cell repertoires were studied. Donors were largely white British and mainly female; clonal diversity was possibly underestimated.

Notes on this clone: No antigen is known for it.

V lost 5 bases and J 10 bases, leaving 9 bases between the germline ends. In germline, CDR1 is LNHDA, CDR2 SQIVND (reference sequence). The CDR3 consists of 11 residues. Generated by immunoSEQ multiplex PCR, the TCRdb table keeps only in-frame clones and is missing some. The table records 120,000 to 150,000 clones, around nine tenths of them present only once. The source is an adult who received the AZD1222 COVID-19 vaccine. The sample here was peripheral blood, taken 28 days after the second AZD1222 dose. The chain combines TRBV19 with TRBJ2-1, with D unresolved. The CDR3 loop reads CASSSYREQFF. The CDR3 region has the DNA TGTGCCAGTAGTTCTTATAGGGAGCAGTTCTTC.